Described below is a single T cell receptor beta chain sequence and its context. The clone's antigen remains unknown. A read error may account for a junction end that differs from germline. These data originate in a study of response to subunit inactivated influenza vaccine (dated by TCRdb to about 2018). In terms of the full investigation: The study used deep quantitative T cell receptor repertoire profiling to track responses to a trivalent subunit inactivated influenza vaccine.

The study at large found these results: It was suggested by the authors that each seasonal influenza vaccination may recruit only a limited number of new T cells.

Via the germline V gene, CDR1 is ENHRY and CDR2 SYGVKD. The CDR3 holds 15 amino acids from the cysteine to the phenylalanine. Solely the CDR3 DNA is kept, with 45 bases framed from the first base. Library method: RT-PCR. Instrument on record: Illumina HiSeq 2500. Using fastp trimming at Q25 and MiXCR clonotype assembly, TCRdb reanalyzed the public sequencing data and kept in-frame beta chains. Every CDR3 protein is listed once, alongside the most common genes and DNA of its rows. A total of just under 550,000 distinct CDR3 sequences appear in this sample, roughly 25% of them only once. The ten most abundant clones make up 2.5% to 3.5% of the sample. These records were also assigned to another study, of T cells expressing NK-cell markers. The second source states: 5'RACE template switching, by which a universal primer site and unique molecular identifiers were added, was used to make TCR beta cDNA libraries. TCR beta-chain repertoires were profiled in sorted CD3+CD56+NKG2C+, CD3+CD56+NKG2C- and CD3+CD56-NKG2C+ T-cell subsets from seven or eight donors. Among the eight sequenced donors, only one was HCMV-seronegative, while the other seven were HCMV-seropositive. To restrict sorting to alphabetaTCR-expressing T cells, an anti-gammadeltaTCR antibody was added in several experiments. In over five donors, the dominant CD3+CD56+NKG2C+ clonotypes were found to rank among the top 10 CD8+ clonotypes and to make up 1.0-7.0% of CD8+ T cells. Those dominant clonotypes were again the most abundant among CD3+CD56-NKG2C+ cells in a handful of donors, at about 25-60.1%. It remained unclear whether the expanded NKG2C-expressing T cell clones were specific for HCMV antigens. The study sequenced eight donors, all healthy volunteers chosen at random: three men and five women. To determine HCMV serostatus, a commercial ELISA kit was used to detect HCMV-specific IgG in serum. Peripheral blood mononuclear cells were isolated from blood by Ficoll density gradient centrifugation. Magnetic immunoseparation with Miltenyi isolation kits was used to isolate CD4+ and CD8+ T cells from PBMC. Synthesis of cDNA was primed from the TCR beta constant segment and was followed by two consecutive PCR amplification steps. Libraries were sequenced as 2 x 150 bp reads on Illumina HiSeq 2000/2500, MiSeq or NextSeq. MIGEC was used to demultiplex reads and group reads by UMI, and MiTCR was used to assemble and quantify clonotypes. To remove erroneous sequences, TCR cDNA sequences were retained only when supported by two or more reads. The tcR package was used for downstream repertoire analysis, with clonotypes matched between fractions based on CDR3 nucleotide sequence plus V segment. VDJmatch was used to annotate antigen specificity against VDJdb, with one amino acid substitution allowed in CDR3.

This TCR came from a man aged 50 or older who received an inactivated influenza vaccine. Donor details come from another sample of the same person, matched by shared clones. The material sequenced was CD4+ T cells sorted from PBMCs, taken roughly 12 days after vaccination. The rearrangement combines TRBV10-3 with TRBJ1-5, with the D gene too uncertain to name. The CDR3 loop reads CAIRDPSTGNRPQHF. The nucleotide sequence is TGTGCCATCAGAGACCCAAGCACGGGAAATCGGCCCCAGCATTTT.